This T cell receptor (beta chain) stems from a study of spatial heterogeneity in lung cancer. Study conclusions and caveats: For expanded intratumoral alpha and beta TCRs, counts tracked tumor mutation counts.

The table lists this clonotype with a few counts. Antigen unknown. TCRdb reprocessed the 5' RACE reads with MiXCR, giving one entry per CDR3 protein. The sample contains roughly 2,100 distinct CDR3 sequences, approximately 22% of which appear only once. Indicated time point: sample taken at primary tumor resection. The donors, 72 patients with untreated early-stage non-small cell lung cancer, provided the samples. Unsorted whole RNA of tumor, nontumor lung or frozen PBMC was sequenced. CDR1 PRHDT and CDR2 FYEKMQ come from the germline V gene (reference sequence). V was clipped by 5 bases and J by 4 bases; unmatched bases: 6. The length of the CDR3 is 14 residues.

This clonotype originated in a male donor with early-stage non-small cell lung cancer. The V and J genes are TRBV13 and TRBJ2-5; 8 nucleotides line up with TRBD1. The sequencing used lung tumor tissue, collected at surgery. CDR3 region: CASSPGGGRETQYF. The CDR3 nucleotides are TGTGCCAGCAGCCCAGGGGGCGGAAGAGAGACCCAGTACTTC. Full variable domain (remainder filled in from reference TRBV13 and TRBJ2-5): AAGVIQSPRHLIKEKRETATLKCYPIPRHDTVYWYQQGPGQDPQFLISFYEKMQSDKGSIPDRFSAQQFSDYHSELNMSSLELGDSALYFCASSPGGGRETQYFGPGTRLLVL.